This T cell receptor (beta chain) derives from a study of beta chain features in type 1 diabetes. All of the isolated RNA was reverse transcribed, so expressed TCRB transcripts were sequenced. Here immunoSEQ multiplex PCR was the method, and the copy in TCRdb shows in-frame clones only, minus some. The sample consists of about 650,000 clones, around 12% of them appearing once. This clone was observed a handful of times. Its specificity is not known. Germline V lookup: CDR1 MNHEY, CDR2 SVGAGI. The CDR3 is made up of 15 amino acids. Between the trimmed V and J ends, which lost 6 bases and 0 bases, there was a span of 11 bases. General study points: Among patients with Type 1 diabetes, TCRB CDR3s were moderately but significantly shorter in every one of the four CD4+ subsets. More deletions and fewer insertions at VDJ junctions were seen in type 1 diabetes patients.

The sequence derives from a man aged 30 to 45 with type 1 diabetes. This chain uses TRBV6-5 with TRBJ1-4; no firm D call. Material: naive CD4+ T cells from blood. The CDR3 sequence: CASRSRSATNEKLFF. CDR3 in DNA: TGTGCCAGCAGGTCCAGATCTGCAACTAATGAAAAACTGTTTTTT.